Listed below are T cell receptor beta chains from one sample, sequenced in a study of vaccination and CD4 T cells after COVID-19. TCRdb fed the PCR reads into MiXCR, producing one record per CDR3 protein. The repertoire consists of 25,000 to 30,000 distinct CDR3 sequences, with 51% occurring once and the leading ten covering roughly 5.5%. Material: CD4+ T cells from blood, obtained about 7 months after SARS-CoV-2 vaccination. These receptors were taken from a human donor who had recovered from COVID-19. Each CDR3 is given with its conserved first and last residue. Fields, in order: clone size, V gene, J gene, D gene, CDR3 DNA, CDR3 protein. The D gene is left open where the match is weak. Part of the rows lack a size; the others show once, few, many or a class for expanded clones.

few	TRBV20-1	TRBJ1-2	-	TGCAGTGCTAGAGCCCTCAGGGGAGTGGGTGGCTACACCTTC	CSARALRGVGGYTF
-	TRBV7-3	TRBJ2-5	-	TGTGCCAGCAGCCGGGACTGGCAAGAGACCCAGTACTTC	CASSRDWQETQYF
-	TRBV29-1	TRBJ2-6	-	TGCAGCGTTGGGCGAGGGTACTCTGGGGCCAACGTCCTGACTTTC	CSVGRGYSGANVLTF
-	TRBV10-3	TRBJ2-3	TRBD2	TGTGCCATCAGCGCGACTAGCGGGACAACAGATACGCAGTATTTT	CAISATSGTTDTQYF
-	TRBV6-1	TRBJ2-1	TRBD2	TGTGCCAGCAGTGAATCGGGACTAGCGGGAGTATGGGAGCAGTTCTTC	CASSESGLAGVWEQFF
-	TRBV20-1	TRBJ2-1	TRBD2	TGCAGTGCTAGCCTGGGGACTAGCGTTTTCGATGAGCAGTTCTTC	CSASLGTSVFDEQFF
-	TRBV10-3	TRBJ1-2	-	TGTGCCATCAGTGAGGCCTATGGCTACACCTTC	CAISEAYGYTF
once	TRBV5-8	TRBJ2-5	-	TGTGCCAGCAGATTAGCCAGGCGGTGGACCCAGTACTTC	CASRLARRWTQYF
-	TRBV14	TRBJ2-7	TRBD2	TGTGCCAGCAGCGTTGCGGGAGGGCAGGTCGAGCAGTACTTC	CASSVAGGQVEQYF
medium-sized	TRBV6-1	TRBJ2-5	TRBD2	TGTGCCAGCAGTCTGCTAGCGGGAGGGAGTCTCGAGACCCAGTACTTC	CASSLLAGGSLETQYF
-	TRBV6-5	TRBJ2-7	TRBD1	TGTGCCAGCAGTTACGGACAGGGCGGCTACGAGCAGTACTTC	CASSYGQGGYEQYF
few	TRBV6-2/TRBV6-3	TRBJ2-7	-	TGTGCCAGCACTATTTCCGGGACACTCTACGAGCAGTACTTC	CASTISGTLYEQYF
few	TRBV20-1	TRBJ2-5	-	TGCAGTGCTATGTTTGGGCGGCTAGCCACGCAAGAGACCCAGTACTTC	CSAMFGRLATQETQYF
-	TRBV2	TRBJ1-1	TRBD1	TGTGCCAGCAGTGACAGGGGGAACACTAAAGCTTTCTTT	CASSDRGNTKAFF
-	TRBV20-1	TRBJ2-7	-	TGCAGTGCTAGGGACAGCTCCTACGAGCAGTACTTC	CSARDSSYEQYF
-	TRBV20-1	TRBJ2-4	-	TGCAGTGCTAGAGATAGGGTAGCCAAAAACATTCAGTACTTC	CSARDRVAKNIQYF
-	TRBV19	TRBJ1-2	-	TGTGCCAGTAGTATAAAGGTCTCTTATGGCTACACCTTC	CASSIKVSYGYTF
few	TRBV7-9	TRBJ1-5	TRBD1	TGTGCCAGCAGCTTAAGCGGACAGGGCGATCAGCCCCAGCATTTT	CASSLSGQGDQPQHF
few	TRBV6-5	TRBJ2-3	-	TGTGCCAGCAGTTACACAATAACAGATACGCAGTATTTT	CASSYTITDTQYF
few	TRBV20-1	TRBJ2-5	-	TGCAGTGCTAGAGGGACGGAGGGACCCCAGTACTTC	CSARGTEGPQYF
-	TRBV4-3	TRBJ2-1	-	TGCGCCAGCAGCCAAGAGGGATACAATGAGCAGTTCTTC	CASSQEGYNEQFF
-	TRBV6-5	TRBJ2-7	-	TGTGCCAGCAGTTATTCCCGCCAGCGATGGTACGAGCAGTACTTC	CASSYSRQRWYEQYF
-	TRBV7-3	TRBJ2-5	-	TGTGCCAGCGCTCGGGGGCAACAAGAGACCCAGTACTTC	CASARGQQETQYF
-	TRBV15	TRBJ2-1	TRBD2	TGTGCCACGCGACTAGCGGGAGCTTATGAGCAGTTCTTC	CATRLAGAYEQFF
-	TRBV7-2	TRBJ2-2	-	TGTGCCAGCAGCTTAGTAGTATTCACCGGGGAGCTGTTTTTT	CASSLVVFTGELFF